The 14 T cell receptor beta chains reported below all come from one sample, sequenced in a study of T cell repertoires in cytomegalovirus infection. From the reads, TCRdb called clonotypes with MiXCR, one entry per CDR3 protein. The sample records 300,000 or so distinct CDR3 sequences, around 9.1% being singletons. Sequenced material: PBMCs. These receptors all stem from a human donor in good health (CMV status not recorded). Some clones in this sample may be carry-over from other donors' samples.

In this sample, this clonotype turned up many times. The chain recombines TRBV28 with TRBJ1-4; 8 bases line up with TRBD1. The length of the CDR3 is 16 residues. Germline CDR1 MDHEN, CDR2 SYDVKM. J lost 5 bases, V lost 5 bases, and 10 bases had no gene match. The CDR3 loop is CASSPPDREVNEKLFF. In nucleotides, the CDR3 is TGTGCCAGCAGTCCACCGGACAGGGAGGTCAATGAAAAACTGTTTTTT.

This clonotype was counted many times. This chain joins TRBV6-2 or TRBV6-3 and TRBJ2-3, with TRBD2 matching 9 bases. The germline V gene has CDR1 MNHEY and CDR2 SVGEGT. J was trimmed by 8 bases and V by 5 bases; bases with no gene match: 17. CDR3 length: 17 residues. Here the CDR3 DNA reads TGTGCCAGCAGTACCTCCCTGCGGCGGGGGGGGACGGCTACGCAGTATTTT. This encodes CASSTSLRRGGTATQYF.

The table lists this clonotype with many counts. The genes are TRBV7-2 and TRBJ1-2, with D possibly TRBD1 on 6 matching bases. CDR1 SGHTA and CDR2 FQGNSA come from the germline V gene. Trimming left V 5 bases short and J 2 bases short, with 21 bases between. CDR3 length: 17 amino acids. CDR3 DNA sequence: TGTGCCAGCAGCGCCCTCCAGGGGACGTTAAGGAACTATGGCTACACCTTC. This codes for CASSALQGTLRNYGYTF.

Ten or more counts support this clonotype. Here the CDR3 DNA reads TGTGCCAGCAGCCAATCCGACGGTAATTCACCCCTCCACTTT. Translation: CASSQSDGNSPLHF. V gene TRBV3-1 combines with J gene TRBJ1-6; D unclear. The CDR3 totals 14 residues. CDR1 is LGHDT and CDR2 is YNNKEL in the germline V gene (reference sequence). V was clipped by 2 bases and J by 6 bases, with 8 bases between them.

This clonotype was counted ten times or more. This chain connects TRBV7-2 to TRBJ1-2, with 8 bases matching TRBD1. J lost 4 bases, V lost 1 base, and 14 bases had no gene match. Per germline, CDR1 SGHTA and CDR2 FQGNSA. The CDR3 totals 18 residues. The CDR3 region is CASSLVVLGGGQGYGYTF. The CDR3 coding sequence is TGTGCCAGCAGCTTAGTAGTTCTAGGTGGCGGACAGGGCTATGGCTACACCTTC.

This clonotype was picked up many times. The chain employs TRBV3-1 and TRBJ1-3; D remains unclear. The V gene lost 4 bases and the J gene lost 2 bases, with 12 bases spanning the gap. The CDR3 runs 15 residues. In germline, CDR1 is LGHDT, CDR2 YNNKEL (reference sequence). The DNA for the CDR3 is TGTGCCAGCAGCCTATCCGGGAGTGCTGGAAACACCATATATTTT. It is translated as CASSLSGSAGNTIYF.

This clonotype was recorded at least ten times. V usage is TRBV10-3 and J usage is TRBJ1-5; the match to TRBD1 covers 7 bases. The CDR3 is made up of 15 amino acids. V lost 2 bases, J lost 6 bases, and 7 bases stayed unmatched. Germline V gene sequence: CDR1 ENHRY, CDR2 SYGVKD. CDR3 sequence: CAISEAGGAVQPQHF. The CDR3 nucleotides are TGTGCCATCAGTGAGGCAGGGGGAGCCGTTCAGCCCCAGCATTTT.

There are many counts of this clonotype. J is TRBJ2-5 and V is TRBV28; 8 bases fit TRBD2. The CDR3 extends over 10 amino acids. Per germline, CDR1 MDHEN and CDR2 SYDVKM. CDR3 residues: CGAGGETQYF. The CDR3 DNA is TGTGGGGCGGGGGGAGAGACCCAGTACTTC.

The chain is built from TRBV19 and TRBJ1-1; D not certain. Germline CDR1 is LNHDA and CDR2 is SQIVND (reference sequence). Trimming left V 5 bases short and J 8 bases short, with 9 bases between. The CDR3 is 11 residues long. CDR3 coding DNA: TGTGCCAGTAGTGTGGGCCGCGAAGCTTTCTTT. Translating gives CASSVGREAFF.

This clonotype was seen ten or more times. J is TRBJ2-7 and V is TRBV7-2; no reliable D call. CDR3 length: 11 amino acids. Trimming cost V 5 bases and J 2 bases, with 4 bases left between them. Germline V lookup: CDR1 SGHTA, CDR2 FQGNSA. The CDR3 region has the DNA TGTGCCAGCAGCGTAACCTACGAGCAGTACTTC. It codes for CASSVTYEQYF.

This clonotype was observed at least ten times. This chain uses TRBV7-8 with TRBJ1-1; 7 bases align to TRBD1. Trimming took 5 bases from V and 0 from J; bases not matched to a gene: 12. Germline-derived CDR1 and CDR2 are SGHVS and FQNEAQ. This CDR3 is 17 amino acids long. The CDR3 sequence: CASSPRRGRVMNTEAFF. The CDR3 DNA is TGTGCCAGCAGCCCCCGCAGGGGGAGAGTCATGAACACTGAAGCTTTCTTT.

In its sample, this clonotype was seen a few times. The chain links TRBV5-1 to TRBJ1-1; D unclear. This CDR3 has 17 residues. Germline CDR1 reads SGHRS; CDR2 reads YFSETQ. V lost 4 bases to trimming and J lost 6 bases, with 25 bases between them. CDR3 residues: CASSPLSRLGAWAEAFF. As DNA, the CDR3 is TGCGCCAGCAGCCCCCTCTCACGGCTGGGCGCGTGGGCTGAAGCTTTCTTT.

Many counts were recorded for this clonotype. The chain links TRBV27 to TRBJ1-6; D is unresolved. The CDR3 totals 15 residues. V lost 2 bases, J lost 1 base, and 6 bases lay in between. Germline CDR1 is MNHEY and CDR2 is SMNVEV (reference sequence). CDR3 protein: CASSLIGSYNSPLHF. CDR3 coding DNA: TGTGCCAGCAGTTTAATTGGGTCCTATAATTCACCCCTCCACTTT.

In this sample, this clonotype turned up a few times. The chain employs TRBV18 and TRBJ1-2; TRBD1 aligns across 10 bases. V was clipped by 3 bases and J by 8 bases; unmatched bases: 9. The CDR3 is 15 residues long. The germline CDR1 and CDR2 sequences are KGHSH and LQKENI. In DNA, the CDR3 is TGTGCCAGCTCACCGAGACAGGGGGCTTCCTTCGGCTACACCTTC. As protein: CASSPRQGASFGYTF.